These T cell receptor beta chains were read from a single sample in a study of follicular helper T cells after annual influenza vaccination. Method: immunoSEQ multiplex PCR; TCRdb's copy keeps in-frame clones and lacks some. This repertoire shows roughly 450 clones, about 81% found once; its top ten account for more than 4%. This sample comprised CXCR5+ CD38+ circulating T follicular helper cells from blood, obtained on the day of influenza vaccination. All receptors come from an adult who received the influenza vaccine. Each CDR3 is given with its conserved first and last residue. The order of the fields is D gene, clone size, V gene, J gene, CDR3 DNA, CDR3 protein. The D gene is left open where the match is weak. Size values are once, few and many counts, or a class for expanded clones, and some rows have none.

>NA|once|TRBV6-5|TRBJ2-3
TGTGCCAGCAGTTTCTGGACGGGAGATACGCAGTATTTT
CASSFWTGDTQYF
>NA|NA|TRBV28|TRBJ2-7
TGTGCCAGCAGTTTAAAAAGGAGAGAGCAGTACTTC
CASSLKRREQYF
>NA|NA|TRBV28|TRBJ1-5
TGTGCCAGCAGTTCGCCAGGGAAAAGCAATCAGCCCCAGCATTTT
CASSSPGKSNQPQHF
>NA|NA|TRBV5-1|TRBJ2-7
TGCGCCAGCAGCTTAACACAGGGCTCCTACGAGCAGTACTTC
CASSLTQGSYEQYF
>TRBD2|NA|TRBV28|TRBJ2-2
TGTGCCAGCAGTCTAGTACCTTCGGCGGGAGGATCGACCGGGGAGCTGTTTTTT
CASSLVPSAGGSTGELFF
>NA|NA|TRBV18|TRBJ2-1
TGTGCCAGCTCACCACAAGACAGAGAGCAGTTCTTC
CASSPQDREQFF
>NA|NA|TRBV30|TRBJ1-1
TGTGCCTGGAGTGGTTTAACAGAAGCTTTCTTT
CAWSGLTEAFF
>NA|NA|TRBV15|TRBJ2-3
TGTGCCACCAGCAGAGCACAGGGTAGCACAGATACGCAGTATTTT
CATSRAQGSTDTQYF
>NA|NA|TRBV4-1|TRBJ2-7
TGCGCCAGCAGCCAAGATGAAAACAAGCTCTCAGAGCAGTACTTC
CASSQDENKLSEQYF
>NA|NA|TRBV4-1|TRBJ2-2
TGCGCCAGCAGCCAAGTTCTACTGAACACCGGGGAGCTGTTTTTT
CASSQVLLNTGELFF
>TRBD2|NA|TRBV27|TRBJ2-7
TGTGCCAGCAGTGCGACTAGCGGGAGGTCGAACGAGCAGTACTTC
CASSATSGRSNEQYF
>NA|NA|TRBV5-1|TRBJ2-7
TGCGCCAGCAGCCGCGGGGACGGAACAACCTACGAGCAGTACTTC
CASSRGDGTTYEQYF
>TRBD1|few|TRBV5-1|TRBJ2-2
TGCGCCAGCAGCTACTGGGACAGGGGGACCGGGGAGCTGTTTTTT
CASSYWDRGTGELFF
>TRBD2|NA|TRBV5-1|TRBJ2-1
TGCGCCAGCAGCTTCAGCGGGGGAAGCTCCTACAATGAGCAGTTCTTC
CASSFSGGSSYNEQFF
>NA|NA|TRBV21-1|TRBJ1-5
TGTGCCAGCAGGGGAACCCTAGCTACATGGCATCATCAGCCCCAGCATTTT
CASRGTLATWHHQPQHF
>NA|NA|TRBV28|TRBJ1-1
TGTGCCAGCAGGCTGAGGGGCTACACTGAAGCTTTCTTT
CASRLRGYTEAFF
>NA|NA|TRBV5-1|TRBJ2-2
TGCGCCAGCAGCATACAGGATTTCGGCGGGGAGCTGTTTTTT
CASSIQDFGGELFF
>TRBD1|once|TRBV12-5|TRBJ1-4
TGTGCTAGTGGTTTGGTAAAACAGGGGGGTTTTAATGAAAAACTGTTTTTT
CASGLVKQGGFNEKLFF
>TRBD1|NA|TRBV7-9|TRBJ1-1
TGTGCCAGCAGCGACCGGGACAGGAACACTGAAGCTTTCTTT
CASSDRDRNTEAFF
>TRBD1|NA|TRBV28|TRBJ1-2
TGTGCCAGCAGACAACACTCCTTTAAAGACAGGGCGGGCTATGGCTACACCTTC
CASRQHSFKDRAGYGYTF
>TRBD1|NA|TRBV6-6|TRBJ2-5
TGTGCCAGCAGTACTGGGACAGGGAATCGGGAGACCCAGTACTTC
CASSTGTGNRETQYF
>TRBD2|NA|TRBV5-1|TRBJ2-7
TGCGCCAGCAGCTTGGGGACTAGCGGGAGTGGAAACGAGCAGTACTTC
CASSLGTSGSGNEQYF
>TRBD1|NA|TRBV18|TRBJ1-2
TGTGCCAGCTCACAGCAGGGGGCGGACTATGGCTACACCTTC
CASSQQGADYGYTF
>TRBD1|NA|TRBV27|TRBJ2-1
TGTGCCAGCAACAGGGGGCGATCCTACAATGAGCAGTTCTTC
CASNRGRSYNEQFF
>NA|few|TRBV1|TRBJ2-6
TGCACCAGCAGTGATCGGAGTTTGGCACAAAGTCGGGCCAACGTCCTGACTTTC
CTSSDRSLAQSRANVLTF
>TRBD2|NA|TRBV11-2|TRBJ2-4
TGTGCCAGCAGCTTAACTAGCGGGAGGGCCAAAAACATTCAGTACTTC
CASSLTSGRAKNIQYF
>NA|NA|TRBV6-6|TRBJ1-1
TGTGCCAGCAGGGAACCGATGGGGGAGCACACTGAAGCTTTCTTT
CASREPMGEHTEAFF
>TRBD2|NA|TRBV6-1|TRBJ2-3
TGTGCCAGCAGTCAAGGACGACTAGCGGGAGGCACAGATACGCAGTATTTT
CASSQGRLAGGTDTQYF
>TRBD1|NA|TRBV5-1|TRBJ1-1
TGCGCCAGCAGCTTGGGCAGGGGGGCTCGGAACACTGAAGCTTTCTTT
CASSLGRGARNTEAFF
>NA|few|TRBV18|TRBJ1-5
TGTGCCAGCTCACCAATCCGTAGCAATCAGCCCCAGCATTTT
CASSPIRSNQPQHF
>TRBD2|NA|TRBV2|TRBJ2-1
TGTGCCAGCATTGTCTCGGGAGGGAATGAGCAGTTCTTC
CASIVSGGNEQFF
>NA|NA|TRBV5-6|TRBJ2-7
TGTGCCAGCAGCGAGACAGGCCAAATATACTCCTACGAGCAGTACTTC
CASSETGQIYSYEQYF
>NA|NA|TRBV10-3|TRBJ2-7
TGTGCCATCAGACCGCATGGGGGCGAGCAGTACTTC
CAIRPHGGEQYF
>NA|NA|TRBV15|TRBJ2-3
TGTGCCACCAGCGGTCATACAGGGGGAGGGAAAGATACGCAGTATTTT
CATSGHTGGGKDTQYF
>NA|NA|TRBV28|TRBJ1-2
TGTGCCAGCAGTTTAAGTAGATCTAACTATGGCTACACCTTC
CASSLSRSNYGYTF
>NA|NA|TRBV5-8|TRBJ1-3
TGTGCCAGCAGCTGGATCAGTAGATCTGGAAACACCATATATTTT
CASSWISRSGNTIYF
>NA|NA|TRBV30|TRBJ2-5
TGTGCCTGCTATCACTGGTACCAAGAGACCCAGTACTTC
CACYHWYQETQYF
>TRBD1|NA|TRBV28|TRBJ1-2
TGTGCCAGCAGAGCTGGGGACAGCCAGTCTAACTATGGCTACACCTTC
CASRAGDSQSNYGYTF
>NA|NA|TRBV19|TRBJ1-3
TGTGCCAGTAGTCCCACAGGGACTGGAAACACCATATATTTT
CASSPTGTGNTIYF
>TRBD1|NA|TRBV7-9|TRBJ2-7
TGTGCCAGCAGCCAACAGGGGGACGAGCAGTACTTC
CASSQQGDEQYF
>NA|NA|TRBV5-1|TRBJ1-4
TGCGCCAGCAGCTCTGGGGGTCGCAGGCCGACAACTAATGAAAAACTGTTTTTT
CASSSGGRRPTTNEKLFF
>NA|few|TRBV10-1|TRBJ1-5
TGCGCCAGCAGTGTGGGGGGGCGCGATCAGCCCCAGCATTTT
CASSVGGRDQPQHF
>NA|NA|TRBV27|TRBJ2-3
TGTGCCAGCAGGGTTTCGGCGGGTTACGGCACAGATACGCAGTATTTT
CASRVSAGYGTDTQYF
>TRBD1|NA|TRBV10-2|TRBJ2-5
TGCGCCAGCAGTGGACAGGGGGCGCGGGAGACCCAGTACTTC
CASSGQGARETQYF
>TRBD1|few|TRBV2|TRBJ1-5
TGTGCCAGCAGAAGCGGGACAGGGAATCAGCCCCAGCATTTT
CASRSGTGNQPQHF
>NA|NA|TRBV29-1|TRBJ1-5
TGCAGCGTCTCCGACGGGACTAGCAATCAGCCCCAGCATTTT
CSVSDGTSNQPQHF
>NA|few|TRBV30|TRBJ2-6
TGTGCCTGGAAGATACCGCGTTTAACAAAGTGGGCCAACGTCCTGACTTTC
CAWKIPRLTKWANVLTF
>NA|NA|TRBV19|TRBJ1-3
TGTGCCAGTAGTACAGGGACCGTCTCTGGAAACACCATATATTTT
CASSTGTVSGNTIYF
>NA|NA|TRBV5-1|TRBJ1-4
TGCGCCAGCAGCTTGACGGGGGGCGGTGAAAAACTGTTTTTT
CASSLTGGGEKLFF
>NA|few|TRBV7-9|TRBJ1-5
TGTGCCAGCAGCTTAACGGATCAGCCCCAGCATTTT
CASSLTDQPQHF
>NA|NA|TRBV29-1|TRBJ1-3
TGCAGCGGGGGGGGTTACGGCACCATATATTTT
CSGGGYGTIYF
>TRBD2|once|TRBV30|TRBJ2-1
TGTGCCTGGAGTGTAGCGGGAGGGACCTTGAATGAGCAGTTCTTC
CAWSVAGGTLNEQFF
>TRBD2|NA|TRBV9|TRBJ2-3
TGTGCCAGCAGTAGGGGGGTTAGCGGGACGTCAGATACGCAGTATTTT
CASSRGVSGTSDTQYF
>NA|few|TRBV28|TRBJ2-7
TGTGCCAGCAGTTCTCCCGGGACCTCCTACGAGCAGTACTTC
CASSSPGTSYEQYF
>TRBD1|few|TRBV19|TRBJ1-2
TGTGCCAGTAGTATGAGTTACGGGACAGGGCTGACTCGCTACACCTTC
CASSMSYGTGLTRYTF
>TRBD1|NA|TRBV10-3|TRBJ1-2
TGTGCCATCAGTGATCAGGGGGCCGGGGTCTATGGCTACACCTTC
CAISDQGAGVYGYTF